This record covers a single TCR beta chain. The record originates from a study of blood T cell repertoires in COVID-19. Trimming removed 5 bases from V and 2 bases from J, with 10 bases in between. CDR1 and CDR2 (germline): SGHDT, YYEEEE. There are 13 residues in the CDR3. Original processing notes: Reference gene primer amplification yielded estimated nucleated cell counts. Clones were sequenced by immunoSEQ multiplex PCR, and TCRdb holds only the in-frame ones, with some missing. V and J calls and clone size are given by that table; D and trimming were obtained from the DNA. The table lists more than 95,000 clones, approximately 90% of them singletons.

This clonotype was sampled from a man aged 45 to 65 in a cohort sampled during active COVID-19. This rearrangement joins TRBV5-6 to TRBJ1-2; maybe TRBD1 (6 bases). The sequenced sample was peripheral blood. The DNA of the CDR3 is TGTGCCAGCAGTCGCACAGGGAACTATGGCTACACCTTC. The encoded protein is CASSRTGNYGYTF.